The 3 T cell receptor beta chains reported below all come from one sample, sequenced in a study of blood T cell repertoires in COVID-19. Generated by immunoSEQ multiplex PCR, the TCRdb table keeps only in-frame clones and is missing some. The sample lists some 42,000 clones, 85% to 90% occurring once. Source material: peripheral blood. These receptor sequences come from a man aged 25 to 40 with active or convalescent COVID-19.

The rearrangement uses TRBV19 and TRBJ2-1, with D possibly being TRBD2 (5 bases). Germline V lookup: CDR1 LNHDA, CDR2 SQIVND (reference sequence). This CDR3 is built from 12 residues. V was clipped by 4 bases and J by 4 bases, with 5 bases between them. This chain's CDR3 is CASSTGYNEQFF. In DNA, the CDR3 is TGTGCCAGTAGTACGGGATACAATGAGCAGTTCTTC.

The V gene is TRBV14, the J gene TRBJ2-7; TRBD2 might be the D (6 bases). Germline-derived CDR1 and CDR2 are SGHDN and FVKESK. Between the trimmed V and J ends, which lost 1 base and 3 bases, there was a span of 13 bases. The CDR3 length is 15 residues. CDR3 sequence (DNA): TGTGCCAGCAGCCAAGGGCGCGCGGAGGGCTACGAGCAGTACTTC. Encoded protein: CASSQGRAEGYEQYF.

The chain has TRBV19 and TRBJ1-1; perhaps TRBD1 as D (5 bases). The CDR3 has 18 amino acids. Germline CDR1 is LNHDA and CDR2 is SQIVND (reference sequence). The germline V and J ends were trimmed by 3 bases and 4 bases, with 24 bases remaining between them. The CDR3 loop is CASSIKGGVLGSGTEAFF. CDR3 sequence (DNA): TGTGCCAGTAGTATCAAAGGAGGGGTGCTTGGGTCGGGCACTGAAGCTTTCTTT.